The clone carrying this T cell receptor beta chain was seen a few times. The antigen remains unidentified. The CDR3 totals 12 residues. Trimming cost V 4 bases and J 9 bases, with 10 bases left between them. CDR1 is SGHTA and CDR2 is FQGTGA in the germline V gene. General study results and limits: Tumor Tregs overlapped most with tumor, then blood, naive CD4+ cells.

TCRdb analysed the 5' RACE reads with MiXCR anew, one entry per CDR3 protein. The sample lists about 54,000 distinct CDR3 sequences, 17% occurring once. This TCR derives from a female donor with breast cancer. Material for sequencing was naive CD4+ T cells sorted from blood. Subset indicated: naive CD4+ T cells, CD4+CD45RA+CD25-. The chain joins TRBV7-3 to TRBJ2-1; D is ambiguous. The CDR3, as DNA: TGTGCCAGCAGCTCGCCCTATGGTGAGCAGTTCTTC. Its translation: CASSSPYGEQFF. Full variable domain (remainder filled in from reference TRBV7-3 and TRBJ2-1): GAGVSQTPSNKVTEKGKYVELRCDPISGHTALYWYRQSLGQGPEFLIYFQGTGAADDSGLPNDRFFAVRPEGSVSTLKIQRTERGDSAVYLCASSSPYGEQFFGPGTRLTVL.